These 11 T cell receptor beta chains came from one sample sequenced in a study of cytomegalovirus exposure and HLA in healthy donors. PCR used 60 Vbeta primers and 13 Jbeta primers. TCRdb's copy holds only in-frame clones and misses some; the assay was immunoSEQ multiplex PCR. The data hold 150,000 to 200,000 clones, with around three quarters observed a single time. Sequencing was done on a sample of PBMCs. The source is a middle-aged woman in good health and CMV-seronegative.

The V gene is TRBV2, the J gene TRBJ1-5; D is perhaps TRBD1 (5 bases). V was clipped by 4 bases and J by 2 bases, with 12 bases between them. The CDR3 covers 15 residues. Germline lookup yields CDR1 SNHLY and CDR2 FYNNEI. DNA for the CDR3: TGTGCCAGCAGTGGGGCTGGGGCCCGCAATCAGCCCCAGCATTTT. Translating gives CASSGAGARNQPQHF. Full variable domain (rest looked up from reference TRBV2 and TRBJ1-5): EPEVTQTPSHQVTQMGQEVILRCVPISNHLYFYWYRQILGQKVEFLVSFYNNEISEKSEIFDDQFSVERPDGSNFTLKIRSTKLEDSAMYFCASSGAGARNQPQHFGDGTRLSIL.

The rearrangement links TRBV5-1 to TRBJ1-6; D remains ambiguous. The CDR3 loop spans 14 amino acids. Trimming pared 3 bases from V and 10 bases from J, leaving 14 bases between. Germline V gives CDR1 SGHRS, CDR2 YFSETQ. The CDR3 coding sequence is TGCGCCAGCAGCTATGAGGGTGAGCGATCACCCCTCCACTTT. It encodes CASSYEGERSPLHF.

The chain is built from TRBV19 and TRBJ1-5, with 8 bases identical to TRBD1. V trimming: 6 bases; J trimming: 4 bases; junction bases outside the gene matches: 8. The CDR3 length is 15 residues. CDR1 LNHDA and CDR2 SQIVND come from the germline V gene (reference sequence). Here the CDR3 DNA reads TGTGCCAGTAGCCGAGGACAGGGCCAAAATCAGCCCCAGCATTTT. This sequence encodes CASSRGQGQNQPQHF.

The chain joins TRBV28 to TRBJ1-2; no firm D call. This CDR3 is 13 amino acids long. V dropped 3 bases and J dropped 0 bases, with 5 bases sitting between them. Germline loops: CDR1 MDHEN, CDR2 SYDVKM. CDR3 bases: TGTGCCAGCAGTTTGCCAGCTAACTATGGCTACACCTTC. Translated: CASSLPANYGYTF.

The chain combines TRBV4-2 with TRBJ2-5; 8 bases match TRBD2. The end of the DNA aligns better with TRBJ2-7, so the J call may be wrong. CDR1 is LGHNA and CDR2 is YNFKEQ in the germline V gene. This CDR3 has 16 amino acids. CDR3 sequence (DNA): TGTGCCAGCAGCCAAGATGCGGGGGGAAGCTCCTACGAGCAGTACTTC. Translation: CASSQDAGGSSYEQYF.

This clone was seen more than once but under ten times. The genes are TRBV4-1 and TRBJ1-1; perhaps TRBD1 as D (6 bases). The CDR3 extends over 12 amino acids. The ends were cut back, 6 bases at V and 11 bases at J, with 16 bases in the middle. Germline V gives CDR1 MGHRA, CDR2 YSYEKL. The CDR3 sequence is CASSNTGLWAFF. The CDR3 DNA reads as TGCGCCAGCAGTAACACAGGGTTGTGGGCTTTCTTT.

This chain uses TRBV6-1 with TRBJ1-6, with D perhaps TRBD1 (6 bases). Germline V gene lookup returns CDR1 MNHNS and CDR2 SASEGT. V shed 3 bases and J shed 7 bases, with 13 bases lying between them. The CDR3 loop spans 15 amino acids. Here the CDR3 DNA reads TGTGCCAGCAGTGACCTACAGGGCCCAAATTCACCCCTCCACTTT. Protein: CASSDLQGPNSPLHF.

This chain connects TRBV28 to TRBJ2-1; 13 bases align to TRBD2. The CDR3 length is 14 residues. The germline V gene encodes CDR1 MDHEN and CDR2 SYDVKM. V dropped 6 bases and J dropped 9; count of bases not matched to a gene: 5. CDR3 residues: CASRGTSGAVEQFF. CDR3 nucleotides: TGTGCCAGCAGAGGGACTAGCGGGGCGGTTGAGCAGTTCTTC.

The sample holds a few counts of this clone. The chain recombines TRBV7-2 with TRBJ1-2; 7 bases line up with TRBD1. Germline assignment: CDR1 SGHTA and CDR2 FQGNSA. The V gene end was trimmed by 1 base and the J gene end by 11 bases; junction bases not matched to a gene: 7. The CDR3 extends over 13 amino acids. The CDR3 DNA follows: TGTGCCAGCAGCTTAGGAACAGGGGATCGGTACACCTTC. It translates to CASSLGTGDRYTF.

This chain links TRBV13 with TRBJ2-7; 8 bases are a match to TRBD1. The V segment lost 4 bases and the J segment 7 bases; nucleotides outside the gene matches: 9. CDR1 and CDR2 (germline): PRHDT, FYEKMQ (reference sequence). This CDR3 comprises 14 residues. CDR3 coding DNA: TGTGCCAGCAGCTCCCCCGGACAGGGTCGTGAGCAGTACTTC. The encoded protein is CASSSPGQGREQYF.

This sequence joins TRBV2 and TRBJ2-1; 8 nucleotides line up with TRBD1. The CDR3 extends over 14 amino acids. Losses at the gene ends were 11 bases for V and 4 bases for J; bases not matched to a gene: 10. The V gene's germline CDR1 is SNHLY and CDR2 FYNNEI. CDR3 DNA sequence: TGTGCCGAGACCAGGGGGCGCTCATACAATGAGCAGTTCTTC. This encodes CAETRGRSYNEQFF.